This note documents a single T cell receptor (beta chain) sequence. Its antigen is unknown. Base-call qualities are not available, and no considerably larger clone is one nucleotide away. Sorted unstimulated T cells and proliferating T cells recovered from mixed lymphocyte reactions underwent TCRbeta CDR3 sequencing. Fresh whole blood from approximately 10 HLA-typed healthy donors was used to isolate PBMCs. To map where alloreactive clones came from, unstimulated CD4+ regulatory T cells were FACS-sorted. For this chain, trimming is 5 bases at the V end and 3 bases at the J end, and the number of junction bases without a gene match is 4. The CDR3 starts with the cysteine, ends with the phenylalanine, and has 14 residues. Kept here is only the CDR3 DNA, which spans 42 bases and is read in frame from base 1. CDR1 and CDR2 are read off the germline V gene as KGHSH and LQKENI. The sample is drawn from a study of siplizumab effects on memory and regulatory T cells (dated by TCRdb to between 2018 and 2021). Some background on the complete study: The study examined how the anti-CD2 antibody siplizumab affects alloreactive T-cell subsets in allogeneic mixed lymphocyte reactions built from human PBMCs.

Preparation of the library involved the immunoSEQ multiplex PCR assay. Each sample had some 9.7 x 10^4 TCR templates assayed by the deep sequencing platform. Genomic DNA extracted from sorted T cells was used for TCRbeta CDR3 sequencing. The original pipeline was this. Clonal analysis of TCRbeta CDR3 data was done in the R programming language. Comparing unstimulated samples against CFSE-low samples taken after the reaction was how alloreactive CD4+ and CD8+ clones were defined. Regulatory or non-regulatory origin was assigned to alloreactive CD4+ clones by matching of sequences to sorted unstimulated Treg and non-Treg repertoires. Entries here come from immuneACCESS through TCRdb and include only in-frame sequences with V and J called. Some clones fail to appear in such tables; in the studies checked, an unresolved V gene covers under half of the shortfall, and the cause of the remainder is unknown. V, J and clone size reflect that table, while D and trimming were determined from the DNA. The sample yields approximately 120,000 clones; 92% were counted once. Under 0.75% of the sample lies in the top ten.

General study outcomes and caveats: Because sequences at frequencies below about 10^-5 were poorly captured, only a minor fraction of alloreactive clones could be mapped back to unstimulated subsets. Among mappable alloreactive CD4+ clones, the Treg-derived fraction averaged approximately 72% with siplizumab versus about 25% in control reactions. Unstimulated naive T cells appeared to be more diverse than memory T cells, and naive cells seemed to make a substantial contribution to the alloresponse. For roughly 80-95% of proliferating CD4+ or CD8+ clones, no naive or memory phenotype could be assigned. Siplizumab significantly lowered the cumulative frequency of alloreactive sequences that could be traced to unstimulated CD4+ memory T cells. The suppressive function of proliferating Tregs from siplizumab cultures was not functionally confirmed.

The V and J genes are TRBV18 and TRBJ1-2; 9 of the junction bases match TRBD1. This TCR was recovered from a human donor in good health. The sequenced sample was Tregs sorted from blood. The DNA reads as follows: TGTGCCAGCTCAATAACAGGGGGCGACTATGGCTACACCTTC. Translated, it gives CASSITGGDYGYTF.